This TCR beta chain derives from a study of monozygotic twins with inflammatory bowel disease. Germline V gene lookup returns CDR1 SEHNR and CDR2 FQNEAQ (reference sequence). The CDR3 is 11 residues long. A note on this clonotype: Its antigen is undetermined.

TCRdb reprocessed the 5' RACE reads; each CDR3 protein has one entry and no DNA is given. Here the sample table reports about 210,000 distinct CDR3 sequences. General study results and limits: Healthy co-twins showed greater TCRbeta diversity (inverse Simpson) than IBD patients.

This sequence was found in a human donor with ulcerative colitis or Crohn's disease, or a healthy co-twin of an affected twin (not recorded which). The chain is built from TRBV7-9 and TRBJ2-7; TCRdb names TRBD2, which stays unverified in the absence of DNA. Sequencing was done on a sample of blood. The CDR3 region is CASTAGNEQYF. The full variable domain, completed using reference TRBV7-9 and TRBJ2-7, is DTGVSQNPRHKITKRGQNVTFRCDPISEHNRLYWYRQTLGQGPEFLTYFQNEAQLEKSRLLSDRFSAERPKGSFSTLEIQRTEQGDSAMYLCASTAGNEQYFGPGTRLTVT.